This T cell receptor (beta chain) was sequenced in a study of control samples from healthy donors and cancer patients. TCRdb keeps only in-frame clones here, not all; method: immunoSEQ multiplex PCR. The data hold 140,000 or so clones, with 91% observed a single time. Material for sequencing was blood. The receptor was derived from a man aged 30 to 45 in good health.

CDR3 in amino acids: CASSLGTSGRTYNEQFF. The CDR3 DNA follows: TGTGCCAGCAGCTTAGGGACTAGCGGGCGAACCTACAATGAGCAGTTCTTC. The chain joins TRBV7-9 to TRBJ2-1, with 11 bases lining up with TRBD2. The J segment lost 2 bases and the V segment lost 1 base, leaving 4 bases of the junction unmatched. This CDR3 has 17 amino acids. Looked up from germline, CDR1 is SEHNR and CDR2 is FQNEAQ (reference sequence).